These 21 T cell receptor beta chains originate from one sample sequenced in a study of siplizumab effects on memory and regulatory T cells. Assay used: immunoSEQ multiplex PCR; TCRdb lists only in-frame clones, some missing. The sample lists 70,000 to 95,000 clones; around 90% were seen once. Sequenced sample: CD4+ T cells sorted from blood. Every receptor here comes from a human donor in good health.

This rearrangement joins TRBV18 to TRBJ1-4, with 9 bases identical to TRBD1. CDR3 length: 15 residues. Germline V gene data show CDR1 as KGHSH and CDR2 as LQKENI. V shed 4 bases, J shed 4 bases, and the junction held 4 bases outside the gene matches. The CDR3 spells CASSLSGQGNEKLFF. CDR3 bases: TGTGCCAGCTCACTGTCGGGACAGGGTAATGAAAAACTGTTTTTT.

The V gene is TRBV6-1, the J gene TRBJ2-7; possible D gene TRBD2, 6 bases. This CDR3 comprises 14 residues. Germline-derived CDR1 and CDR2 are MNHNS and SASEGT. Trimming pared 7 bases from V and 3 bases from J, leaving 16 bases between. The CDR3 protein is CASTPGARVYEQYF. The CDR3 DNA is TGTGCCAGCACTCCGGGAGCCCGAGTCTACGAGCAGTACTTC.

The V call is TRBV4-2, the J call TRBJ2-5; D is undetermined. Trimming stripped 2 bases from V and 1 base from J, with 5 bases between. This CDR3 is 13 amino acids long. CDR1 LGHNA and CDR2 YNFKEQ come from the germline V gene. The CDR3 DNA is TGTGCCAGCAGCCAATACTTCCAAGAGACCCAGTACTTC. Protein: CASSQYFQETQYF.

Note on this clone: Other DNA sequences from this sample encode an identical CDR3 as well. The gene calls are TRBV18 and TRBJ2-7; D perhaps matches TRBD2 (5 bases). Germline CDR1 is KGHSH and CDR2 is LQKENI. There are 13 residues in the CDR3. Deletions cut 2 bases from V and 2 bases from J, with 7 bases between. The CDR3 sequence: CASSPSGPYEQYF. The CDR3 nucleotides are TGTGCCAGCTCACCAAGCGGCCCCTACGAGCAGTACTTC.

The chain has TRBV18 and TRBJ2-1, with D possibly matching TRBD2 (6 bases). The CDR3 is made up of 11 amino acids. Trimming cost V 4 bases and J 8 bases, with 6 bases left between them. Per the germline V gene, CDR1 is KGHSH and CDR2 is LQKENI. In DNA form, the CDR3 reads TGTGCCAGCTCACGGGGGGATGAGCAGTTCTTC. Its protein product is CASSRGDEQFF.

As for this clone: Other DNA sequences from this sample encode an identical CDR3 as well. The V gene is TRBV5-5, the J gene TRBJ1-2; D is possibly TRBD1 (5 bases). The CDR3 runs to 15 residues. Trimming pared 0 bases from V and 0 bases from J, leaving 9 bases between. Germline CDR1 is SGHKS and CDR2 is YYEKEE (reference sequence). The CDR3 DNA reads TGTGCCAGCAGCTTGGGGGGCCCCGCTAACTATGGCTACACCTTC. Protein product: CASSLGGPANYGYTF.

The chain is built from TRBV7-9 and TRBJ2-1; D uncertain. CDR1 and CDR2 (germline): SEHNR, FQNEAQ (reference sequence). Trimming pared 1 base from V and 8 bases from J, leaving 6 bases between. The length of the CDR3 is 12 residues. The CDR3 bases are TGTGCCAGCAGCTTAGAAGGATATGAGCAGTTCTTC. This sequence encodes CASSLEGYEQFF.

This clone has only one observation. The chain employs TRBV10-3 and TRBJ2-3; 8 bases line up with TRBD2. The CDR3 has 17 residues. Germline values: CDR1 ENHRY, CDR2 SYGVKD. V lost 3 bases to trimming and J lost 0 bases; unmatched junction nucleotides: 8. The CDR3 nucleotides are TGTGCCATCAGTGACCCCTTCCCGGGAGGGAGCACAGATACGCAGTATTTT. Protein sequence: CAISDPFPGGSTDTQYF.

This chain connects TRBV5-4 to TRBJ1-3; TRBD1 matches at 7 bases. Germline-derived CDR1 and CDR2 are SGHNT and YYREEE (reference sequence). This CDR3 has 14 amino acids. Unmatched junction bases numbered 2, after V lost 3 bases and J lost 2 bases. CDR3 DNA: TGTGCCAGCAGCTCAACAGGGGCTGGAAACACCATATATTTT. It translates to CASSSTGAGNTIYF.

The V and J genes are TRBV5-1 and TRBJ2-3; D might be TRBD1 (5 bases). The CDR3 has 14 residues. The germline V gene encodes CDR1 SGHRS and CDR2 YFSETQ. V was shortened by 3 bases and J by 2 bases, with 10 bases between the two germline ends. CDR3 sequence reads: CASSSGASTDTQYF. The CDR3 DNA reads TGCGCCAGCAGCTCTGGGGCCTCCACAGATACGCAGTATTTT.

CDR3 sequence: CASSLKSNQPQHF. CDR3 nucleotides: TGTGCCAGCTCGCTCAAAAGCAATCAGCCCCAGCATTTT. The chain couples TRBV18 to TRBJ1-5; D not certain. Germline CDR1 is KGHSH and CDR2 is LQKENI. V gave up 6 bases and J gave up 1 base, with 7 bases separating them. The CDR3 length is 13 residues.

This chain joins TRBV27 and TRBJ2-1; D unresolved. Germline V CDR1 and CDR2: MNHEY, SMNVEV (reference sequence). This CDR3 has 12 residues. V shed 2 bases and J shed 9 bases, with 8 bases lying between them. The CDR3 coding sequence is TGTGCCAGCAGTTTACCGTATGGTGAGCAGTTCTTC. Translating gives CASSLPYGEQFF.

This chain links TRBV21-1 with TRBJ2-1; TRBD1 is the table's D call, not checked against the DNA. TRBV21-1 counts as a pseudogene. The CDR3 length is 17 residues. The CDR3 loop reads CASSTENRGSFYNEQFF. The CDR3 DNA reads as TGTGCCAGCAGCACTGAAAACAGGGGTTCCTTCTACAATGAGCAGTTCTTC.

The chain recombines TRBV12-5 with TRBJ1-2; TRBD1 matches at 7 bases. The ends lost 4 bases at V and 1 base at J; junction bases unmatched: 6. The CDR3 runs to 15 residues. Germline V CDR1 and CDR2: LGHNT, FRNRAP. For the CDR3, the DNA is TGTGCTAGTGGTTCTCCGGACAGGAGTAACTATGGCTACACCTTC. It is translated as CASGSPDRSNYGYTF.

This sequence joins TRBV9 and TRBJ2-7, with D possibly being TRBD2 (5 bases). V lost 0 bases and J lost 4, with 11 bases in between. Germline CDR1 SGDLS, CDR2 YYNGEE. The CDR3 totals 14 residues. The CDR3 DNA reads as TGTGCCAGCAGCGTAGACCTAGGGAGTTACGAGCAGTACTTC. This codes for CASSVDLGSYEQYF.

This rearrangement joins TRBV19 to TRBJ1-1; possibly TRBD1 for D (5 bases). V was trimmed by 3 bases and J by 7 bases, leaving 15 bases between them. This CDR3 has 14 amino acids. Per germline, CDR1 LNHDA and CDR2 SQIVND (reference sequence). The CDR3 DNA reads TGTGCCAGTAGTATTGGTTCTAATAGGGGTGAAGCTTTCTTT. As protein: CASSIGSNRGEAFF. Supplemented by reference TRBV19 and TRBJ1-1, the full variable domain reads DGGITQSPKYLFRKEGQNVTLSCEQNLNHDAMYWYRQDPGQGLRLIYYSQIVNDFQKGDIAEGYSVSREKKESFPLTVTSAQKNPTAFYLCASSIGSNRGEAFFGQGTRLTVV.

DNA of the CDR3: TGTGCCAGCAGCTCTCCCCAGGGGTTCGGGGAGACCCAGTACTTC. As protein: CASSSPQGFGETQYF. The chain joins TRBV11-3 to TRBJ2-5; a weak D match, TRBD1 (6 bases). Looked up from germline, CDR1 is SGHNT and CDR2 is YENEEA. CDR3 length equals 15 residues. The V end lost 4 bases, the J end lost 5 bases, and 17 bases lay between the germline ends.

The CDR3 DNA is TGTGCCAGTAGTATTAATGGGGGCGCTTACTATGGCTACACCTTC. This gives the protein CASSINGGAYYGYTF. The J gene is TRBJ1-2, the V gene TRBV19, with D perhaps TRBD1 (6 bases). CDR1 and CDR2 (germline): LNHDA, SQIVND (reference sequence). The CDR3 has 15 residues. V was pared by 3 bases and J by 3 bases, with 14 bases between.

The chain combines TRBV2 with TRBJ2-1; TRBD2 agrees at 10 bases. The CDR3 totals 15 residues. The germline gives CDR1 SNHLY, CDR2 FYNNEI. The J segment lost 5 bases and the V segment lost 2 bases, leaving 3 bases of the junction unmatched. The CDR3 nucleotides read TGTGCCAGCAGTGAAACTAGCGGGACAAACAATGAGCAGTTCTTC. It codes for CASSETSGTNNEQFF.

This chain links TRBV18 with TRBJ1-2, with D tentatively TRBD1 (6 bases). The ends were cut back, 11 bases at V and 2 bases at J, with 15 bases in the middle. The length of the CDR3 is 13 residues. In germline, CDR1 is KGHSH, CDR2 LQKENI. CDR3 bases: TGTGCCTCAACCCAGGGGAGGAACTATGGCTACACCTTC. Amino acid sequence: CASTQGRNYGYTF.

V is TRBV9 and J is TRBJ2-3; no clear D gene. V shed 3 bases and J shed 2 bases, with 4 bases lying between them. The germline gives CDR1 SGDLS, CDR2 YYNGEE. The CDR3 contains 12 residues. This CDR3 reads CASSENTDTQYF. Here the CDR3 DNA reads TGTGCCAGCAGCGAAAACACAGATACGCAGTATTTT.